What follows are 30 T cell receptor beta chains derived from one specimen sequenced in a study of regulatory T cells in long-lasting Graves disease. As for time point: newly diagnosed GD, antithyroid drugs for less than 3 months. Following extraction of RNA from PBMCs, that RNA was used to make the TCR library. Both iRepertoire HTBI primers and Arm-PCR of CDR3 regions were used to build the TCR beta libraries. MiXCR was run by TCRdb on the multiplex PCR reads, yielding one entry per CDR3 protein. Counted here are about 470,000 distinct CDR3 sequences, about a sixth occurring once; the ten biggest clones make up 12%. Separately, the same data were catalogued under a study of T cells in Graves' hyperthyroidism and ophthalmopathy.

Sequenced here: peripheral blood mononuclear cells (PBMCs), sampled at new diagnosis, from a patient treated with antithyroid drugs. Receptors were obtained from a man aged 35 to 55 with Graves disease.

This clonotype was seen at least ten times. The DNA of the CDR3 is TGTGCCAGCAGTTTGGCGATCTATGGCTACACCTTC. Residues: CASSLAIYGYTF. The V and J genes are TRBV28 and TRBJ1-2; D is uncertain. CDR1 MDHEN and CDR2 SYDVKM come from the germline V gene. This CDR3 contains 12 residues. V lost 3 bases and J lost 4, with 6 bases in between.

CDR3 amino acids: CATSDLRPSGSIFQETQYF. The DNA of the CDR3 is TGTGCCACCAGTGATTTGAGGCCTAGCGGGAGCATCTTCCAAGAGACCCAGTACTTC. The V call is TRBV24-1, the J call TRBJ2-5; TRBD2 matches 10 bases. The trim removed 0 bases at V and 1 base at J, leaving 10 bases unmatched. Germline CDR1 reads KGHDR; CDR2 reads SFDVKD. CDR3 length: 19 amino acids.

This clonotype was counted at least ten times. V is TRBV28 and J is TRBJ1-5; possibly TRBD1 for D (5 bases). The CDR3 sequence is 15 residues long. Germline values: CDR1 MDHEN, CDR2 SYDVKM. Trimming removed 5 bases from V and 5 bases from J, with 16 bases in between. The CDR3 DNA follows: TGTGCCAGCAGTGGAAACGGGGGGGGATATCAGCCCCAGCATTTT. Residues: CASSGNGGGYQPQHF.

This clonotype was counted between two and nine times. J is TRBJ2-7 and V is TRBV28; 10 bases are shared with TRBD1. V lost 4 bases, J lost 0 bases, and 12 bases stayed unmatched. The CDR3 is 18 amino acids. In germline, CDR1 is MDHEN, CDR2 SYDVKM. The DNA of the CDR3 is TGTGCCAGCAGTTCAGGTCGGACAGGGGGTAAAAGCTCCTACGAGCAGTACTTC. Encoded protein: CASSSGRTGGKSSYEQYF.

Remarks on this clonotype: A single base separates this from a much larger clone, so it may be a read error. V gene TRBV7-9 combines with J gene TRBJ2-7; D is uncertain. CDR3 length: 13 amino acids. The germline CDR1 and CDR2 sequences are SEHNR and FQNEAQ (reference sequence). V lost 3 bases, J lost 3 bases, and 9 bases lay in between. This chain's CDR3 is CASSFAKNYEQYF. DNA for the CDR3: TGTGCCAGCAGCTTCGCAAAGAACTACGAGCAGTACTTC.

This clonotype was observed a few times. This chain uses TRBV29-1 with TRBJ1-1; no firm D call. The V gene's germline CDR1 is SQVTM and CDR2 ANQGSEA. The CDR3 extends over 16 amino acids. V gave up 4 bases and J gave up 5 bases, with 23 bases separating them. CDR3 DNA sequence: TGCAGCGTTGTGGGTCGGGAGGCCACCGCGGGGACTGAAGCTTTCTTT. Amino acid sequence: CSVVGREATAGTEAFF. The entire variable domain, with the rest obtained from reference TRBV29-1 and TRBJ1-1, is as follows: SAVISQKPSRDICQRGTSLTIQCQVDSQVTMMFWYRQQPGQSLTLIATANQGSEATYESGFVIDKFPISRPNLTFSTLTVSNMSPEDSSIYLCSVVGREATAGTEAFFGQGTRLTVV.

This rearrangement joins TRBV6-1 to TRBJ1-5; D gene unclear. V shed 4 bases and J shed 0 bases, with 10 bases lying between them. The CDR3 consists of 15 residues. Germline CDR1 MNHNS, CDR2 SASEGT. CDR3 nucleotides: TGTGCCAGCAGTGGGGGATACTATAGCAATCAGCCCCAGCATTTT. It is translated as CASSGGYYSNQPQHF.

The V and J genes are TRBV2 and TRBJ1-6, with 7 bases that match TRBD1. After removal of 8 bases from V and 9 bases from J, the junction contained 4 bases not matched to a gene. The CDR3 spans 12 residues. Germline CDR1 and CDR2: SNHLY and FYNNEI. The CDR3, as DNA: TGTGCCAGCGGTCAGGGGGTTTCACCCCTCCACTTT. Protein sequence: CASGQGVSPLHF.

J is TRBJ2-1 and V is TRBV19; D possibly corresponds to TRBD2 (5 bases). CDR1 LNHDA and CDR2 SQIVND come from the germline V gene (reference sequence). Trimming stripped 1 base from V and 14 bases from J, with 18 bases between. The CDR3 is made up of 14 amino acids. CDR3 loop: CASSIVWENRWKFF. The CDR3 DNA reads TGTGCCAGTAGTATAGTTTGGGAGAACCGTTGGAAGTTCTTC. Complete variable domain (other parts from reference TRBV19 and TRBJ2-1): DGGITQSPKYLFRKEGQNVTLSCEQNLNHDAMYWYRQDPGQGLRLIYYSQIVNDFQKGDIAEGYSVSREKKESFPLTVTSAQKNPTAFYLCASSIVWENRWKFFGPGTRLTVL.

This chain connects TRBV6-5 to TRBJ2-5; a possible D gene is TRBD1 (5 bases). CDR3 length: 15 residues. The germline V and J ends were trimmed by 2 bases and 2 bases, with 12 bases remaining between them. Germline V gene lookup returns CDR1 MNHEY and CDR2 SVGAGI. In DNA form, the CDR3 reads TGTGCCAGCAGTTACCATGGTCGACAGCAAGAGACCCAGTACTTC. Residues: CASSYHGRQQETQYF.

This clonotype was detected ten times or more. The chain recombines TRBV5-1 with TRBJ2-1, with D perhaps matching TRBD2 (6 bases). V was clipped by 4 bases and J by 1 base, with 12 bases between them. Germline CDR1 reads SGHRS; CDR2 reads YFSETQ. This CDR3 has 15 residues. CDR3 nucleotide sequence: TGCGCCAGCAGCCCCGGCGGGAATTCCTACAATGAGCAGTTCTTC. Translating it yields CASSPGGNSYNEQFF.

With respect to this clonotype: A much larger clone differs from this one at a single base, so this may be a read error. The chain couples TRBV28 to TRBJ2-3, with TRBD2 identical over 9 bases. Germline V gene lookup returns CDR1 MDHEN and CDR2 SYDVKM. The CDR3 covers 16 residues. The V gene end was trimmed by 0 bases and the J gene end by 1 base; junction bases not matched to a gene: 2. This chain's CDR3 is CASSLWTSGGTDTQYF. For the CDR3, the DNA is TGTGCCAGCAGTTTATGGACTAGCGGAGGCACAGATACGCAGTATTTT.

The sample holds many counts of this clonotype. The rearrangement uses TRBV28 and TRBJ1-2; D gene uncertain. The CDR3 consists of 13 residues. V lost 6 bases and J 8 bases, leaving 16 bases between the germline ends. Germline CDR1 reads MDHEN; CDR2 reads SYDVKM. The DNA of the CDR3 is TGTGCCAGCAGGTCCTCGGAAGGGTTCGGCTACACCTTC. This gives the protein CASRSSEGFGYTF.

V is TRBV3-1 and J is TRBJ2-2; no clear D gene. The CDR3 spans 14 residues. CDR1 LGHDT and CDR2 YNNKEL come from the germline V gene (reference sequence). The germline V and J ends were trimmed by 1 base and 4 bases, with 7 bases remaining between them. Here the CDR3 reads CASSQVGFTGELFF. In DNA, the CDR3 is TGTGCCAGCAGCCAAGTGGGATTCACCGGGGAGCTGTTTTTT.

This clonotype was observed at least ten times. This rearrangement joins TRBV6-1 to TRBJ2-7, with 7 bases identical to TRBD1. J was trimmed by 0 bases and V by 10 bases; bases with no gene match: 12. This CDR3 is built from 15 residues. Germline loops: CDR1 MNHNS, CDR2 SASEGT. This chain's CDR3 is CATNTAGTASYEQYF. The CDR3, as DNA: TGTGCCACCAATACCGCCGGGACAGCCTCCTACGAGCAGTACTTC.

This clonotype showed up many times. This rearrangement joins TRBV24-1 to TRBJ2-1; possibly TRBD1 for D (5 bases). The germline V gene has CDR1 KGHDR and CDR2 SFDVKD. CDR3 length: 15 residues. V was trimmed by 1 base and J by 4 bases, leaving 10 bases between them. The DNA of the CDR3 is TGTGCCACCAGTGATTTTTGGGGCCCATACAATGAGCAGTTCTTC. It translates to CATSDFWGPYNEQFF.

This clonotype was counted ten times or more. The chain carries TRBV30 and TRBJ2-1, with D possibly called TRBD1 or TRBD2 (5 bases each). This CDR3 has 12 amino acids. Germline lookup yields CDR1 GTSNPN and CDR2 SVGIG (reference sequence). The CDR3 nucleotides read TGTAGTGGGGCGGGCTCCTACAATGAGCAGTTCTTC. Protein: CSGAGSYNEQFF.

This clonotype was counted between two and nine times. The chain uses TRBV6-9 and TRBJ2-1; D is uncertain. This CDR3 has 14 residues. V dropped 3 bases and J dropped 6 bases, with 12 bases sitting between them. CDR1 MNHGY and CDR2 SVAAGI come from the germline V gene. This chain's CDR3 is CASSYSVAVNEQFF. The CDR3 nucleotides read TGTGCCAGCAGTTACAGTGTAGCTGTCAATGAGCAGTTCTTC.

This clonotype has a count of ten or more. The chain couples TRBV5-1 to TRBJ1-2; tentatively, D is TRBD1 (5 bases). Trimming pared 4 bases from V and 3 bases from J, leaving 22 bases between. This CDR3 has 17 residues. Germline lookup yields CDR1 SGHRS and CDR2 YFSETQ. The CDR3 DNA reads as TGCGCCAGCAGCGAACGCCCGGGCAGGGATGTGGACTATGGCTACACCTTC. This gives the protein CASSERPGRDVDYGYTF. Drawing the rest from reference TRBV5-1 and TRBJ1-2, the complete variable domain is KAGVTQTPRYLIKTRGQQVTLSCSPISGHRSVSWYQQTPGQGLQFLFEYFSETQRNKGNFPGRFSGRQFSNSRSEMNVSTLELGDSALYLCASSERPGRDVDYGYTFGSGTRLTVV.

This clonotype was counted many times. The chain uses TRBV2 and TRBJ2-3; D not certain. Between the trimmed V and J ends, which lost 7 bases and 1 base, there was a span of 9 bases. Germline CDR1 SNHLY, CDR2 FYNNEI. This CDR3 has 13 residues. This CDR3 reads CASNSIRTDTQYF. CDR3 bases: TGTGCCAGCAATTCGATCCGCACAGATACGCAGTATTTT.

The chain is built from TRBV5-6 and TRBJ2-4, with TRBD2 as a possible D gene (6 bases). This CDR3 has 17 residues. Germline CDR1 is SGHDT and CDR2 is YYEEEE. Deletions cut 0 bases from V and 0 bases from J, with 13 bases between. The CDR3 DNA reads TGTGCCAGCAGCTTGGAACACGAGGGAGGAGCCAAAAACATTCAGTACTTC. This codes for CASSLEHEGGAKNIQYF. Full variable domain (missing parts from reference TRBV5-6 and TRBJ2-4): DAGVTQSPTHLIKTRGQQVTLRCSPKSGHDTVSWYQQALGQGPQFIFQYYEEEERQRGNFPDRFSGHQFPNYSSELNVNALLLGDSALYLCASSLEHEGGAKNIQYFGAGTRLSVL.

This rearrangement joins TRBV28 to TRBJ2-3, with 8 bases identical to TRBD2. The CDR3 runs to 15 residues. V was pared by 2 bases and J by 3 bases, with 4 bases of the junction left unmatched. The germline V gene encodes CDR1 MDHEN and CDR2 SYDVKM. CDR3 sequence (DNA): TGTGCCAGCAGTTTAACTAGCGGCTGGACAGATACGCAGTATTTT. It encodes CASSLTSGWTDTQYF.

This clonotype was seen at least ten times. The chain has TRBV7-2 and TRBJ2-3, with 12 bases matching TRBD2. The junction had 5 bases not matched to a gene; V was cut back by 5 bases and J by 2 bases. CDR3 size: 16 residues. Looked up from germline, CDR1 is SGHTA and CDR2 is FQGNSA. CDR3 nucleotides: TGTGCCAGCAGCCAACGGACTAGCGGGAACACAGATACGCAGTATTTT. Its translation is CASSQRTSGNTDTQYF.

This clonotype came up many times. DNA for the CDR3: TGTGCCAGTCGGAGGGCGGAGCTCAATGAGCAGTTCTTC. Translation: CASRRAELNEQFF. J is TRBJ2-1 and V is TRBV7-8, with TRBD2 as a possible D gene (6 bases). Germline CDR1 is SGHVS and CDR2 is FQNEAQ. V lost 9 bases and J lost 6, with 15 bases in between. This CDR3 region has 13 residues. Full variable domain (missing parts from reference TRBV7-8 and TRBJ2-1): GAGVSQSPRYKVAKRGQDVALRCDPISGHVSLFWYQQALGQGPEFLTYFQNEAQLDKSGLPSDRFFAERPEGSVSTLKIQRTQQEDSAVYLCASRRAELNEQFFGPGTRLTVL.

A few counts support this clonotype. The rearrangement links TRBV20-1 to TRBJ2-7; 11 bases map to TRBD2. The junction had 10 bases not matched to a gene; V was cut back by 3 bases and J by 3 bases. CDR1 is DFQATT, CDR2 SNEGSKA, per germline (reference sequence). This CDR3 is 16 amino acids long. The CDR3 protein is CSARGTRTSGRYEQYF. CDR3 sequence (DNA): TGCAGTGCTAGGGGGACGCGGACTAGCGGGCGCTACGAGCAGTACTTC.

This clonotype was picked up a small number of times. The J gene is TRBJ2-3, the V gene TRBV10-3; 7 nucleotides line up with TRBD1. Germline CDR1 reads ENHRY; CDR2 reads SYGVKD. V gave up 4 bases and J gave up 5 bases; unmatched junction bases: 12. The CDR3 loop spans 16 amino acids. CDR3 in amino acids: CAISATDREPKDTQYF. CDR3 in DNA: TGTGCCATCAGTGCCACCGACAGGGAGCCCAAAGATACGCAGTATTTT.

The J gene is TRBJ2-1, the V gene TRBV7-6, with 12 bases matching TRBD2. Trimming at V came to 6 bases and at J to 8 bases, leaving 8 bases not matched to a gene. This CDR3 spans 15 amino acids. CDR1 and CDR2 (germline): SGHVS, FNYEAQ. The CDR3 spells CASRLAGGSVHEQFF. CDR3 bases: TGTGCCAGCAGACTAGCGGGAGGTTCTGTGCATGAGCAGTTCTTC.

This clonotype has ten or more counts. The chain is built from TRBV27 and TRBJ2-7; unclear D gene. The CDR3 is 16 amino acids. The ends were cut back, 6 bases at V and 0 bases at J, with 18 bases in the middle. CDR1 is MNHEY and CDR2 is SMNVEV in the germline V gene (reference sequence). DNA of the CDR3: TGTGCCAGCAGCGTCTGGTGGCAACAAGACTCCTACGAGCAGTACTTC. Translating gives CASSVWWQQDSYEQYF.

The chain is built from TRBV5-1 and TRBJ2-5; D is possibly TRBD1 or TRBD2 (6 bases each). Germline V CDR1 and CDR2: SGHRS, YFSETQ. The CDR3 consists of 14 residues. V was trimmed by 6 bases and J by 4 bases, leaving 16 bases between them. The DNA for the CDR3 is TGCGCCAGCACCCGGTGGAGGGGGGTAGAGACCCAGTACTTC. The encoded protein is CASTRWRGVETQYF.

The V gene is TRBV20-1, the J gene TRBJ2-3; D is unresolved. Germline V gene sequence: CDR1 DFQATT, CDR2 SNEGSKA (reference sequence). The CDR3 totals 13 residues. Deletions cut 0 bases from V and 0 bases from J, with 4 bases between. The CDR3 DNA reads as TGCAGTGCTAGAGAGATTAGCACAGATACGCAGTATTTT. It yields the protein CSAREISTDTQYF.